This is a list of T cell receptor beta chains from one sample in a study of neurological immune-mediated disorders. Using its own MiXCR run on the 5' RACE reads, TCRdb lists one record per CDR3 protein. The repertoire includes tens of thousands of distinct CDR3 sequences, less than 15% of them detected once, and 6% to 7% sits in the top ten. The material sequenced was PBMCs. The receptor source for this set is a woman aged 45-59 years in good health. Both conserved end residues are part of each CDR3. A D gene is named only where the DNA matches it firmly. Size tells how often a clone was seen (once, few, many) or the class of an expanded clone, and some rows leave it out.

TRBV29-1	many	TRBJ2-3	NA	TGCAGCGTTTCCCCGGCGGGAGATACGCAGTATTTT	CSVSPAGDTQYF
TRBV4-2	many	TRBJ2-3	NA	TGTGCCAGCAGCCTTACGGGACAAACTACAGATACGCAGTATTTT	CASSLTGQTTDTQYF
TRBV28	many	TRBJ2-2	NA	TGTGCCAGCAGTAAAGGGGGGGCGGGCACCGGGGAGCTGTTTTTT	CASSKGGAGTGELFF
TRBV2	many	TRBJ2-3	NA	TGTGCCAGCAGTCGGGACAGTGTGGGGGGGGATACGCAGTATTTT	CASSRDSVGGDTQYF
TRBV18	many	TRBJ2-7	NA	TGTGCCAGCTCTACGACACAGGGCTCCTACGAGCAGTACTTC	CASSTTQGSYEQYF
TRBV5-1	few	TRBJ2-3	NA	TGCGCCAGCAGCTTGGCCCGTATTAGGGGGGGGGCTGATACGCAGTATTTT	CASSLARIRGGADTQYF
TRBV12-3/TRBV12-4	many	TRBJ2-7	NA	TGTGCCAGACTTACCGGGACGCTCGCGGACGAGCAGTACTTC	CARLTGTLADEQYF
TRBV5-5	many	TRBJ2-2	NA	TGTGCCAGCAGGGTCGACCAAGCCGGGGAGCTGTTTTTT	CASRVDQAGELFF
TRBV5-1	many	TRBJ2-5	TRBD1	TGCGCCAGCAGCTACGGACAGGGGGAGACCCAGTACTTC	CASSYGQGETQYF
TRBV7-3	NA	TRBJ2-3	NA	TGTGCCAGCAGCTTAACGGGCAGGGGTCTAGATACGCAGTATTTT	CASSLTGRGLDTQYF
TRBV4-1	many	TRBJ1-6	NA	TGCGCCAGCAGCCACCCACCCAGAGCCGATAATTCACCCCTCCACTTT	CASSHPPRADNSPLHF
TRBV7-2	many	TRBJ2-5	NA	TGTGCCAGCAGCTTTTTGGTAGTTAACGGGGAGACCCAGTACTTC	CASSFLVVNGETQYF
TRBV2	many	TRBJ2-1	NA	TGTGCCAGCAGTGAAAGGGTAACTTACAATGAGCAGTTCTTC	CASSERVTYNEQFF
TRBV3-1	many	TRBJ1-1	NA	TGTGCCAGCAGCCACCCTCCCGGGGTTCCTGAAGCTTTCTTT	CASSHPPGVPEAFF
TRBV5-1	many	TRBJ2-5	TRBD2	TGCGCCAGCTTCCTAGCGGGAGTGGGAGAGACCCAGTACTTC	CASFLAGVGETQYF
TRBV5-1	many	TRBJ2-5	NA	TGCGCCAGCAGCTACGGGACACTACAAGAGACCCAGTACTTC	CASSYGTLQETQYF
TRBV28	many	TRBJ2-1	TRBD1	TGTGCCAGCAGTTTACTTACGACAGGGAACAATGAGCAGTTCTTC	CASSLLTTGNNEQFF
TRBV6-5	many	TRBJ2-1	NA	TGTGCCAGCAGTTACGAGGGGGCGGGATACAATGAGCAGTTCTTC	CASSYEGAGYNEQFF
TRBV7-3	many	TRBJ2-3	NA	TGTGCCAGCAGCTTATTGGACGGACGCACAGATACGCAGTATTTT	CASSLLDGRTDTQYF
TRBV5-1	many	TRBJ1-4	NA	TGCGCCAGCAGCCCCAACAAGCTTAATGAAAAACTGTTTTTT	CASSPNKLNEKLFF
TRBV6-1	many	TRBJ2-2	NA	TGTGCCAGCAGGACCGAGGGCGGGGAGCTGTTTTTT	CASRTEGGELFF
TRBV7-9	many	TRBJ1-2	NA	TGTGCCAGCAGCTCATGGGGGGCGAATGGCTACACCTTC	CASSSWGANGYTF
TRBV2	many	TRBJ1-1	TRBD1	TGTGCCGGCCGGACAGGGGGCAAGGCTGAAGCTTTCTTT	CAGRTGGKAEAFF
TRBV28	many	TRBJ2-7	TRBD1	TGTGCCAGCAGCACGACAGGGGTCGGAACCTACGAGCAGTACTTC	CASSTTGVGTYEQYF
TRBV28	many	TRBJ1-1	NA	TGTGCCAGCAGTTTATGGATCAGTACAGCTTTCTTT	CASSLWISTAFF
TRBV27	many	TRBJ1-2	TRBD1	TGTGCCAGCAGTTCTGATGGACAGGGGGCAGGCACCTTC	CASSSDGQGAGTF
TRBV5-1	NA	TRBJ1-4	NA	TGCGCCAGCAGCGGAACGTTATCAAATGAGAAACTGTTTTTT	CASSGTLSNEKLFF
TRBV6-1	many	TRBJ1-5	NA	TGTGCCACCCAGCAAGGAAATCAGCCCCAGCATTTT	CATQQGNQPQHF